A single sample gave rise to the 21 T cell receptor beta chains below, sequenced in a study of blood T cell repertoires in COVID-19. Data came from immunoSEQ multiplex PCR; TCRdb stores just in-frame clones and leaves some out. In the table there are 150,000 to 200,000 clones, 65% to 85% of which are singletons. The sequenced sample was peripheral blood. Receptor source: a middle-aged woman with COVID-19, enrolled during active disease.

This chain links TRBV9 with TRBJ2-2, with 8 bases fitting TRBD2. Losses at the gene ends were 0 bases for V and 7 bases for J; bases not matched to a gene: 17. The CDR3 runs to 19 residues. Per germline, CDR1 SGDLS and CDR2 YYNGEE. The CDR3 spells CASSVVAALAGRIGGELFF. The DNA for the CDR3 is TGTGCCAGCAGCGTAGTCGCCGCTTTAGCGGGACGGATAGGCGGGGAGCTGTTTTTT. Full variable domain (outside the CDR3, taken from reference TRBV9 and TRBJ2-2): DSGVTQTPKHLITATGQRVTLRCSPRSGDLSVYWYQQSLDQGLQFLIQYYNGEERAKGNILERFSAQQFPDLHSELNLSSLELGDSALYFCASSVVAALAGRIGGELFFGEGSRLTVL.

V gene TRBV5-4 combines with J gene TRBJ2-7; TRBD2 matches 13 bases. This CDR3 spans 16 amino acids. With 3 bases clipped from V and 5 bases from J, the junction kept 8 bases outside the gene matches. Per the germline V gene, CDR1 is SGHNT and CDR2 is YYREEE (reference sequence). CDR3 nucleotides: TGTGCCAGCAGCTCCCCGGGACTAGCGGGGATAAACGAGCAGTACTTC. Translating it yields CASSSPGLAGINEQYF.

By share, this clone ranks as medium-sized. The J gene is TRBJ1-3, the V gene TRBV2, with 8 nucleotides matching TRBD1. CDR1 is SNHLY, CDR2 FYNNEI, per germline. This CDR3 has 15 amino acids. With 4 bases clipped from V and 6 bases from J, the junction kept 8 bases outside the gene matches. CDR3: CASSGQDRVVNTIYF. Here the CDR3 DNA reads TGTGCCAGCAGTGGCCAGGACAGGGTTGTAAACACCATATATTTT. The full variable domain, with the rest looked up from reference TRBV2 and TRBJ1-3, is EPEVTQTPSHQVTQMGQEVILRCVPISNHLYFYWYRQILGQKVEFLVSFYNNEISEKSEIFDDQFSVERPDGSNFTLKIRSTKLEDSAMYFCASSGQDRVVNTIYFGEGSWLTVV.

With respect to this clone: The same CDR3 also results from other DNA sequences found in this sample. This chain joins TRBV19 and TRBJ2-1, with 8 bases aligning to TRBD1. The V segment lost 1 base and the J segment 2 bases; nucleotides outside the gene matches: 1. The CDR3 contains 15 residues. The germline V gene encodes CDR1 LNHDA and CDR2 SQIVND (reference sequence). The DNA for the CDR3 is TGTGCCAGTAGTATAGCAGGGGGCACCTACAATGAGCAGTTCTTC. This encodes CASSIAGGTYNEQFF. Together with reference TRBV19 and TRBJ2-1, the CDR3 gives the full variable domain: DGGITQSPKYLFRKEGQNVTLSCEQNLNHDAMYWYRQDPGQGLRLIYYSQIVNDFQKGDIAEGYSVSREKKESFPLTVTSAQKNPTAFYLCASSIAGGTYNEQFFGPGTRLTVL.

The chain links TRBV5-1 to TRBJ2-7, with 7 nucleotides matching TRBD1. This CDR3 has 13 residues. CDR1 is SGHRS, CDR2 YFSETQ, per germline. J lost 3 bases, V lost 3 bases, and 3 bases had no gene match. The CDR3 DNA reads as TGCGCCAGCAGCTCCTCAGGGGGCTACGAGCAGTACTTC. Protein sequence: CASSSSGGYEQYF.

V and J are TRBV28 and TRBJ2-7, with 8 bases matching TRBD2. This CDR3 has 15 amino acids. The germline gives CDR1 MDHEN, CDR2 SYDVKM. J lost 6 bases, V lost 4 bases, and 11 bases had no gene match. The CDR3 is CASSSPAGGPPEQYF. The CDR3 DNA reads as TGTGCCAGCAGTTCCCCCGCGGGAGGTCCCCCCGAGCAGTACTTC. Complete variable domain (other parts from reference TRBV28 and TRBJ2-7): DVKVTQSSRYLVKRTGEKVFLECVQDMDHENMFWYRQDPGLGLRLIYFSYDVKMKEKGDIPEGYSVSREKKERFSLILESASTNQTSMYLCASSSPAGGPPEQYFGPGTRLTVT.

V gene TRBV19 combines with J gene TRBJ2-7; D uncertain. The CDR3 has 14 residues. Trimming left V 7 bases short and J 3 bases short, with 16 bases between. CDR1 and CDR2 (germline): LNHDA, SQIVND (reference sequence). The CDR3 DNA reads TGTGCCAGTAAGTCGAAATTAACTGACTACGAGCAGTACTTC. Residues: CASKSKLTDYEQYF.

The J gene is TRBJ1-4, the V gene TRBV5-4; D might be TRBD1 (5 bases). Germline V gives CDR1 SGHNT, CDR2 YYREEE (reference sequence). Trimming left V 0 bases short and J 7 bases short, with 13 bases between. There are 15 residues in the CDR3. CDR3 loop: CASSLARQGLEKLFF. For the CDR3, the DNA is TGTGCCAGCAGCTTGGCGCGGCAGGGACTTGAAAAACTGTTTTTT.

The V gene is TRBV28, the J gene TRBJ2-2, with 9 bases identical to TRBD1. The trim removed 9 bases at V and 6 bases at J, leaving 14 bases unmatched. Germline V lookup: CDR1 MDHEN, CDR2 SYDVKM. The CDR3 sequence is 16 residues long. CDR3: CASNRGRDRAAGELFF. The CDR3 coding sequence is TGTGCCAGTAACCGAGGCCGGGACAGGGCGGCCGGGGAGCTGTTTTTT.

The rearrangement uses TRBV6-5 and TRBJ1-5; perhaps TRBD1 as D (6 bases). The CDR3 covers 14 residues. Germline V gene sequence: CDR1 MNHEY, CDR2 SVGAGI. With 6 bases removed from V and 0 bases from J, the gap between germline ends came to 9 bases. CDR3 nucleotide sequence: TGTGCCAGCAGCCAGGGGCTTAGCAATCAGCCCCAGCATTTT. It translates to CASSQGLSNQPQHF.

The chain has TRBV19 and TRBJ2-7, with 8 bases aligning to TRBD2. Germline trimming cut 6 bases from V and 0 bases from J; bases unmatched to any gene: 16. Germline V CDR1 and CDR2: LNHDA, SQIVND (reference sequence). The CDR3 spans 18 residues. The CDR3 DNA is TGTGCCAGTAGCCTATCAGGAACTAGCGGCCACTTCTCCTACGAGCAGTACTTC. Its protein is CASSLSGTSGHFSYEQYF.

This rearrangement joins TRBV19 to TRBJ1-2; 7 bases fit TRBD1. The V gene's germline CDR1 is LNHDA and CDR2 SQIVND (reference sequence). CDR3 length equals 14 residues. Unmatched junction bases numbered 4, after V lost 4 bases and J lost 2 bases. The CDR3 spells CASSRDSLNYGYTF. As DNA, the CDR3 is TGTGCCAGTAGTAGGGACAGCCTCAACTATGGCTACACCTTC.

The genes are TRBV18 and TRBJ1-5, with no clear D. The CDR3 runs to 15 residues. The germline gives CDR1 KGHSH, CDR2 LQKENI. Trimming took off 3 bases at V and 1 base at J, with 10 bases between the two ends. CDR3 region: CASSPELQSNQPQHF. As DNA, the CDR3 is TGTGCCAGCTCACCGGAGCTTCAGAGCAATCAGCCCCAGCATTTT.

The gene calls are TRBV6-5 and TRBJ1-1; D might be TRBD1 (5 bases). The CDR3 covers 14 residues. Germline-derived CDR1 and CDR2 are MNHEY and SVGAGI. V shed 0 bases and J shed 4 bases, with 9 bases lying between them. CDR3 sequence reads: CASSYSQGSTEAFF. The CDR3 DNA follows: TGTGCCAGCAGTTACTCTCAGGGTTCCACTGAAGCTTTCTTT.

V and J are TRBV14 and TRBJ2-1; D may be TRBD2 (5 bases). V dropped 0 bases and J dropped 1 base, with 10 bases sitting between them. Germline lookup yields CDR1 SGHDN and CDR2 FVKESK. This CDR3 contains 16 residues. The CDR3 nucleotides are TGTGCCAGCAGCCAAGAACTAGTGATATCCTACAATGAGCAGTTCTTC. This codes for CASSQELVISYNEQFF.

The chain couples TRBV15 to TRBJ1-6, with 9 bases matching TRBD1. V gave up 5 bases and J gave up 9 bases; unmatched junction bases: 8. The CDR3 has 15 amino acids. Germline V lookup: CDR1 LNHNV, CDR2 YYDKDF (reference sequence). In DNA, the CDR3 is TGTGCCACCAGCGCCGGGACAGGGACTTTTTCACCCCTCCACTTT. Translation: CATSAGTGTFSPLHF.

CDR3 in DNA: TGCGCCAGCGGGGGCAATGGGCCGGCGGGGCCCCAGCATTTT. Its protein is CASGGNGPAGPQHF. This chain joins TRBV10-2 and TRBJ1-5; perhaps TRBD1 as D (6 bases). The CDR3 has 14 amino acids. Germline CDR1 reads WSHSY; CDR2 reads SAAADI. V was cut by 8 bases and J by 9 bases, with 20 bases left in between.

V usage is TRBV29-1 and J usage is TRBJ2-3, with 8 bases fitting TRBD2. The CDR3 sequence is 14 residues long. CDR1 and CDR2 from the germline V gene are SQVTM and ANQGSEA. With 4 bases clipped from V and 4 bases from J, the junction kept 7 bases outside the gene matches. This CDR3 is CSVVRGGPADTQYF. The CDR3, as DNA: TGCAGCGTTGTTCGCGGGGGGCCCGCAGATACGCAGTATTTT.

CDR3 sequence (DNA): TGTGCCAGCAGTTACACGGGGGAGGAAGCTTTCTTT. Translation: CASSYTGEEAFF. The V and J genes are TRBV6-5 and TRBJ1-1; tentative D call: TRBD1 (5 bases). The CDR3 length is 12 residues. V was shortened by 2 bases and J by 8 bases, with 9 bases between the two germline ends. Germline assignment: CDR1 MNHEY and CDR2 SVGAGI.

The V and J genes are TRBV7-9 and TRBJ1-2; TRBD1 matches at 8 bases. After removal of 6 bases from V and 1 base from J, the junction contained 7 bases not matched to a gene. The CDR3 is made up of 15 amino acids. The germline gives CDR1 SEHNR, CDR2 FQNEAQ (reference sequence). The CDR3 protein is CASRPRDRINYGYTF. The CDR3 region has the DNA TGTGCCAGCAGACCTCGGGACAGGATTAACTATGGCTACACCTTC.

The V gene is TRBV5-5, the J gene TRBJ2-4; 7 nucleotides align to TRBD1. The V segment lost 5 bases and the J segment 7 bases; nucleotides outside the gene matches: 9. Germline assignment: CDR1 SGHKS and CDR2 YYEKEE (reference sequence). There are 14 residues in the CDR3. The CDR3 here is CASRGLRQGNIQYF. CDR3 sequence (DNA): TGTGCCAGCAGGGGATTAAGACAGGGTAACATTCAGTACTTC.